This is a list of T cell receptor beta chains from one sample in a study of patients and donors after allogeneic stem cell transplantation. TCRdb analysed the RT-PCR reads with MiXCR anew, one entry per CDR3 protein. In the table there are approximately 150,000 distinct CDR3 sequences, over 35% of which are singletons. Specimen: blood, either unsorted or a sorted T cell fraction (not recorded which). Receptors were obtained from a human donor who was either an allogeneic HSCT recipient or a stem cell or donor lymphocyte infusion donor (not recorded which). It is not recorded whose cells these are; they may come from a transplant donor. Each CDR3 is given with its conserved first and last residue. Each record gives: clone size, D gene, J gene, V gene, CDR3 protein, CDR3 DNA. The D gene is left open where the match is weak. Clone size is stated in some rows and not others, as once, few, many or a class when expanded.

. | . | TRBJ1-1 | TRBV25-1 | CASRKTNEAFF | TGTGCCAGCAGGAAGACAAACGAAGCTTTCTTT
few | . | TRBJ1-1 | TRBV7-9 | CASSLAGGHTEAFF | TGTGCCAGCAGCTTAGCTGGAGGGCACACTGAAGCTTTCTTT
. | . | TRBJ1-5 | TRBV12-3/TRBV12-4 | CASSLDSSNQPQHF | TGTGCCAGCAGTTTAGATAGTAGCAATCAGCCCCAGCATTTT
. | . | TRBJ1-3 | TRBV20-1 | CSARDRGGMSSGNTIYF | TGCAGTGCTAGAGATCGAGGCGGTATGAGCTCTGGAAACACCATATATTTT
. | TRBD1 | TRBJ2-7 | TRBV5-6 | CASSLHTGGSYEQYF | TGTGCCAGCAGCCTACATACAGGGGGATCCTACGAGCAGTACTTC
few | TRBD1 | TRBJ1-1 | TRBV27 | CASSLQGAGGVTEAFF | TGTGCCAGCAGTTTACAGGGGGCAGGGGGGGTCACTGAAGCTTTCTTT
few | TRBD2 | TRBJ2-1 | TRBV28 | CASSLYLILAGDNEQFF | TGTGCCAGCAGTTTATACCTAATACTAGCGGGGGACAATGAGCAGTTCTTC
few | . | TRBJ2-7 | TRBV5-1 | CASSFFGTPSYEQYF | TGCGCCAGCAGCTTTTTTGGGACACCCTCCTACGAGCAGTACTTC
few | . | TRBJ1-5 | TRBV12-3/TRBV12-4 | CASSLGNEQPQHF | TGTGCCAGCAGTTTAGGGAACGAACAGCCCCAGCATTTT
few | . | TRBJ1-1 | TRBV7-9 | CASTSLGTEAFF | TGTGCCAGCACCTCACTGGGGACTGAAGCTTTCTTT
. | . | TRBJ2-7 | TRBV19 | CASSIIPFSYEQYF | TGTGCCAGTAGTATCATTCCATTCTCCTACGAGCAGTACTTC
. | . | TRBJ2-1 | TRBV6-2/TRBV6-3 | CASSYLTNAGTAYNEQFF | TGTGCCAGCAGTTATCTCACAAATGCCGGGACGGCTTACAATGAGCAGTTCTTC
few | . | TRBJ1-2 | TRBV27 | CASSLDYSGHGYTF | TGTGCCAGCAGTTTAGATTATTCAGGGCATGGCTACACCTTC
. | . | TRBJ1-2 | TRBV9 | CASSATTAGYTF | TGTGCCAGCAGCGCAACTACTGCCGGCTACACCTTC
. | . | TRBJ1-4 | TRBV27 | CASRPLATNEKLFF | TGTGCCAGCAGGCCACTTGCAACTAATGAAAAACTGTTTTTT
. | . | TRBJ1-2 | TRBV10-2 | CASSDYVSRTDGYTF | TGCGCCAGCAGTGATTACGTCAGTCGAACGGATGGCTACACCTTC
. | . | TRBJ1-5 | TRBV12-3/TRBV12-4 | CASSLGMHGGGNQPQHF | TGTGCCAGCAGTTTAGGGATGCACGGGGGCGGCAATCAGCCCCAGCATTTT
. | . | TRBJ1-6 | TRBV30 | CACPGWNSPLHF | TGTGCCTGCCCAGGCTGGAATTCACCCCTCCACTTT
. | . | TRBJ1-4 | TRBV15 | CATSEGSDEKLFF | TGTGCCACCAGCGAGGGGAGTGATGAAAAACTGTTTTTT
. | TRBD1 | TRBJ1-2 | TRBV11-2 | CASSVDRGHGYTF | TGTGCCAGCAGCGTGGACAGGGGGCATGGCTACACCTTC
. | TRBD1 | TRBJ1-2 | TRBV12-3/TRBV12-4 | CASTPGQGGGYTF | TGTGCCAGCACCCCTGGGCAGGGGGGCGGCTACACCTTC
. | TRBD2 | TRBJ2-1 | TRBV29-1 | CSATLILAGGNLQFF | TGCAGCGCCACCCTAATACTAGCGGGGGGGAATTTGCAGTTCTTC
few | . | TRBJ1-4 | TRBV12-3/TRBV12-4 | CASSFQGKAEKLFF | TGTGCCAGCAGTTTCCAGGGAAAGGCTGAAAAACTGTTTTTT
few | . | TRBJ1-2 | TRBV6-1 | CASSRPEQRDYGYTF | TGTGCCAGCAGCCGACCCGAACAGAGAGACTATGGCTACACCTTC
. | . | TRBJ2-3 | TRBV7-2 | CASSLVTQGHTQYF | TGTGCCAGCAGCTTAGTGACCCAGGGCCATACGCAGTATTTT
. | . | TRBJ2-4 | TRBV21-1 | CASGGRGLCIQYF | TGTGCCAGCGGGGGTCGGGGGCTTTGCATTCAGTACTTC
. | . | TRBJ1-2 | TRBV4-3 | CASSQGPGEGYGYTF | TGCGCCAGCAGCCAAGGGCCTGGGGAGGGCTATGGCTACACCTTC
few | TRBD1 | TRBJ1-2 | TRBV5-1 | CASSSDRDYGYTF | TGCGCCAGCAGCTCTGACAGGGACTATGGCTACACCTTC
few | . | TRBJ2-1 | TRBV20-1 | CSVPGPLDEQFF | TGCAGTGTCCCGGGACCTCTGGATGAGCAGTTCTTC
. | . | TRBJ2-2 | TRBV12-3/TRBV12-4 | CASYSGADGELFF | TGTGCCAGCTATTCGGGGGCGGACGGGGAGCTGTTTTTT
. | . | TRBJ1-5 | TRBV28 | CASSFFRAAYSNQPQHF | TGTGCCAGCAGTTTTTTTAGGGCAGCGTATAGCAATCAGCCCCAGCATTTT
. | . | TRBJ1-2 | TRBV9 | CASSATPGPGYYGYTF | TGTGCCAGCAGCGCCACGCCGGGCCCCGGGTACTATGGCTACACCTTC
. | . | TRBJ1-3 | TRBV28 | CASSLGWGAGGNTIYF | TGTGCCAGCAGCTTGGGCTGGGGGGCTGGTGGAAACACCATATATTTT
. | . | TRBJ1-5 | TRBV27 | CASSSLDSHQPQHF | TGTGCCAGCAGTTCCTTGGACAGCCATCAGCCCCAGCATTTT
few | . | TRBJ1-1 | TRBV6-5 | CASSGRGRANTEAFF | TGTGCCAGCAGTGGGAGAGGACGGGCGAACACTGAAGCTTTCTTT
. | . | TRBJ2-3 | TRBV13 | CASRLPGGPSTDTQYF | TGTGCCAGCAGACTACCGGGGGGCCCAAGCACAGATACGCAGTATTTT
. | . | TRBJ1-4 | TRBV21-1 | CASSPRQGATNEKLFF | TGTGCCAGCAGCCCCCGACAGGGAGCAACTAATGAAAAACTGTTTTTT
few | . | TRBJ1-4 | TRBV5-1 | CASSLGDGNEKLFF | TGCGCCAGCAGCTTGGGAGATGGGAATGAAAAACTGTTTTTT
few | . | TRBJ1-1 | TRBV30 | CAWRNRDGMNTEAFF | TGTGCCTGGAGAAATCGGGACGGCATGAACACTGAAGCTTTCTTT
. | . | TRBJ1-2 | TRBV20-1 | CSAGRSYTF | TGCAGTGCGGGCCGAAGCTACACCTTC
. | TRBD1 | TRBJ2-3 | TRBV5-1 | CASSLAFQGTGAVDTQYF | TGCGCCAGCAGCTTGGCGTTCCAGGGGACAGGGGCAGTAGATACGCAGTATTTT
few | . | TRBJ2-3 | TRBV12-3/TRBV12-4 | CASIDGLMNTQYF | TGTGCCAGCATTGATGGCCTGATGAATACGCAGTATTTT
. | . | TRBJ1-2 | TRBV5-1 | CASRDGYGYTF | TGCGCCAGCAGGGACGGCTATGGCTACACCTTC
few | . | TRBJ2-7 | TRBV6-2/TRBV6-3 | CASSDPSSEDEQYF | TGTGCCAGCAGTGATCCCTCTAGCGAGGACGAGCAGTACTTC
few | TRBD1 | TRBJ1-2 | TRBV4-2 | CASSQALQGARGYGYTF | TGTGCCAGCAGCCAAGCCTTACAGGGGGCGCGGGGCTATGGCTACACCTTC
. | . | TRBJ1-2 | TRBV20-1 | CSANGGYTF | TGCAGTGCTAATGGCGGCTACACCTTC
. | . | TRBJ2-7 | TRBV4-2 | CASSQPGLGEQYF | TGTGCCAGCAGCCAGCCGGGACTGGGAGAGCAGTACTTC
. | TRBD1 | TRBJ1-5 | TRBV12-3/TRBV12-4 | CASRLSGGDQPQHF | TGTGCCAGCAGATTGTCAGGGGGCGATCAGCCCCAGCATTTT
. | . | TRBJ1-2 | TRBV28 | CASRTIPFNYGYTF | TGTGCCAGCAGGACGATTCCCTTTAACTATGGCTACACCTTC
few | TRBD1 | TRBJ2-3 | TRBV20-1 | CSARALRTGPNTDTQYF | TGCAGTGCTAGAGCCCTAAGGACAGGCCCGAACACAGATACGCAGTATTTT
. | . | TRBJ2-6 | TRBV7-9 | CLYSGANVLTF | TGTCTATACTCTGGGGCCAACGTCCTGACTTTC
few | TRBD2 | TRBJ2-5 | TRBV5-1 | CASRLAGAIQETQYF | TGCGCCAGCAGGCTAGCGGGCGCTATCCAAGAGACCCAGTACTTC
. | . | TRBJ1-2 | TRBV12-3/TRBV12-4 | CASSFSLGGYGYTF | TGTGCCAGCAGTTTTTCTCTAGGGGGGTATGGCTACACCTTC
. | . | TRBJ2-3 | TRBV10-3 | CAISSLGGGATDTQYF | TGTGCCATCAGTAGCTTGGGAGGGGGGGCTACAGATACGCAGTATTTT
. | TRBD1 | TRBJ1-2 | TRBV5-1 | CASRRAGTAINYGYTF | TGCGCCAGCAGGAGAGCCGGGACAGCGATTAACTATGGCTACACCTTC
. | . | TRBJ2-3 | TRBV7-9 | CASSLKGRFTDTQYF | TGTGCCAGCAGCTTGAAGGGCAGGTTCACAGATACGCAGTATTTT